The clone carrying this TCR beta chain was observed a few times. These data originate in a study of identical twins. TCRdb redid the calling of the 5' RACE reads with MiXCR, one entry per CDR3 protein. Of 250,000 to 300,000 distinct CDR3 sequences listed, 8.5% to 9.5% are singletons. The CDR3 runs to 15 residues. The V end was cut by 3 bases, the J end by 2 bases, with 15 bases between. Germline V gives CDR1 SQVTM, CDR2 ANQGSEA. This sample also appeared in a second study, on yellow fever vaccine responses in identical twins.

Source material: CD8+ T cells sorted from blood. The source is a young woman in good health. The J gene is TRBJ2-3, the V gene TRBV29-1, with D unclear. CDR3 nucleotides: TGCAGCGTTGATTTGGGTGGATGGGACACAGATACGCAGTATTTT. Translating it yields CSVDLGGWDTDTQYF.